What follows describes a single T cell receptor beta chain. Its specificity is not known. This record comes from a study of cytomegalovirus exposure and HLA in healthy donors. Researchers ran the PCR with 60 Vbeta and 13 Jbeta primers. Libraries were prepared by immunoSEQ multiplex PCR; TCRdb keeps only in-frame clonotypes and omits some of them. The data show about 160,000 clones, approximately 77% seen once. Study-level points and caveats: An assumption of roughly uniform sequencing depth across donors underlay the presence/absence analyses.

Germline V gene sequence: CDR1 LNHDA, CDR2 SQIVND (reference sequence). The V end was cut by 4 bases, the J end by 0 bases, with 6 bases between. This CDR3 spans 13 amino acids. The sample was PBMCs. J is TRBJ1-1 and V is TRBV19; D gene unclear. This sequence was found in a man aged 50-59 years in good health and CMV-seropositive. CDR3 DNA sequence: TGTGCCAGTAGTACAACAGTGAACACTGAAGCTTTCTTT. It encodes CASSTTVNTEAFF.